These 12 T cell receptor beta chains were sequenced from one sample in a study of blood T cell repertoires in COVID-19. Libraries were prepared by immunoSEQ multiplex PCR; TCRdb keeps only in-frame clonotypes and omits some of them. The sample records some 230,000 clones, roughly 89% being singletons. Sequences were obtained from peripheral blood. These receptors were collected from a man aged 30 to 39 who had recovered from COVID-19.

CDR3 in DNA: TGTGCCAGCAGCTTGGCCGGGAGGTACACCTTC. Encoded protein: CASSLAGRYTF. The chain couples TRBV5-6 to TRBJ1-2, with D unclear. CDR1 is SGHDT and CDR2 is YYEEEE in the germline V gene. The germline V and J ends were trimmed by 0 bases and 11 bases, with 8 bases remaining between them. This CDR3 spans 11 amino acids.

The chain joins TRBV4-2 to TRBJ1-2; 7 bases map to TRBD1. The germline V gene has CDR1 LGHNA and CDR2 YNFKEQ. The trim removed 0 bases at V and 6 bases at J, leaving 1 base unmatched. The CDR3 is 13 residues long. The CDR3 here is CASSQDRGDGYTF. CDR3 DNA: TGTGCCAGCAGCCAAGACAGGGGGGATGGCTACACCTTC.

The CDR3 sequence is CASSLGGTGENTIYF. CDR3 nucleotides: TGTGCCAGCAGCTTAGGTGGGACAGGGGAAAACACCATATATTTT. This sequence joins TRBV13 and TRBJ1-3, with TRBD1 matching over 10 bases. The CDR3 consists of 15 residues. J gave up 6 bases and V 0 bases, and 2 bases lay outside the gene matches. Looked up from germline, CDR1 is PRHDT and CDR2 is FYEKMQ (reference sequence).

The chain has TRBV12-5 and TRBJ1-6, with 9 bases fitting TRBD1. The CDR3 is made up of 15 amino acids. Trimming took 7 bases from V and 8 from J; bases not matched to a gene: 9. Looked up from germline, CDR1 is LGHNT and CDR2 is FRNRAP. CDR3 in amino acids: CASALGQGRDSPLHF. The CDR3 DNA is TGTGCTAGTGCCCTGGGACAGGGACGGGATTCACCCCTCCACTTT.

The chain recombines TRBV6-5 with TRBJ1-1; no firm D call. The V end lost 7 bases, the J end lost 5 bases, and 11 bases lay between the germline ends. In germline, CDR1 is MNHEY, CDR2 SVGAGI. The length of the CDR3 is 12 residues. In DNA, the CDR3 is TGTGCCAGCACCGGACTGGCAACTGAAGCTTTCTTT. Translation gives CASTGLATEAFF.

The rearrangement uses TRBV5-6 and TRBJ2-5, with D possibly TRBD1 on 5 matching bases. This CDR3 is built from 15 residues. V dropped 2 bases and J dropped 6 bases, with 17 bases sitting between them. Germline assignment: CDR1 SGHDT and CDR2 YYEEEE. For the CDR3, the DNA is TGTGCCAGCAGCTTTCCGGACACTTACAAGAAGACCCAGTACTTC. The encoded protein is CASSFPDTYKKTQYF.

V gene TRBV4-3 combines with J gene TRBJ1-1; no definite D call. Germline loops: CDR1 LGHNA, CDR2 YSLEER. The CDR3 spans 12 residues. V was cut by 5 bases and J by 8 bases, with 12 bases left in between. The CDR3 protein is CASSFRGFEAFF. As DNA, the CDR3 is TGCGCCAGCAGCTTCCGGGGTTTCGAAGCTTTCTTT.

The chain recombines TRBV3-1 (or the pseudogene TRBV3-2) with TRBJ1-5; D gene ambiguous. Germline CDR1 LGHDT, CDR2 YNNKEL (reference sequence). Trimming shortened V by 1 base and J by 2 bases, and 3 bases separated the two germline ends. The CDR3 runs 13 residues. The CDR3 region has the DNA TGTGCCAGCAGCCAAGGAGGCAATCAGCCCCAGCATTTT. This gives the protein CASSQGGNQPQHF.

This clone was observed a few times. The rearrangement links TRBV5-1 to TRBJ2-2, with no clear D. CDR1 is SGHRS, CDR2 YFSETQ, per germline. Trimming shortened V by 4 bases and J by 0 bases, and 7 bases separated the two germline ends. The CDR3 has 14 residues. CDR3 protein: CASSGQSNTGELFF. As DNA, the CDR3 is TGCGCCAGCAGCGGCCAGTCGAACACCGGGGAGCTGTTTTTT.

This CDR3 reads CASSVEWGWNEQFF. CDR3 DNA sequence: TGTGCCAGCAGCGTGGAGTGGGGCTGGAATGAGCAGTTCTTC. The genes are TRBV9 and TRBJ2-1; a weak D match, TRBD1 (5 bases). Trimming left V 2 bases short and J 7 bases short, with 13 bases between. CDR1 and CDR2 (germline): SGDLS, YYNGEE. This CDR3 spans 14 amino acids.

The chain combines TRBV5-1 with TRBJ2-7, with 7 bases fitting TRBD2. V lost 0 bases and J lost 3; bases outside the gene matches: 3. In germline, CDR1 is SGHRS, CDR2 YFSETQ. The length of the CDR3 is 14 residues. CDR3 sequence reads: CASSLGGTNYEQYF. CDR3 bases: TGCGCCAGCAGCTTGGGGGGGACTAACTACGAGCAGTACTTC.

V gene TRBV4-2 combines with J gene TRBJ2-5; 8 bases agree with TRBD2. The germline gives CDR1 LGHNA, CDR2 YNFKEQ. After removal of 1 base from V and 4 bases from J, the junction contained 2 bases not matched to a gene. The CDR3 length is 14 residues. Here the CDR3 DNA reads TGTGCCAGCAGCCAAGGCGGGGGGCCAGAGACCCAGTACTTC. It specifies CASSQGGGPETQYF.